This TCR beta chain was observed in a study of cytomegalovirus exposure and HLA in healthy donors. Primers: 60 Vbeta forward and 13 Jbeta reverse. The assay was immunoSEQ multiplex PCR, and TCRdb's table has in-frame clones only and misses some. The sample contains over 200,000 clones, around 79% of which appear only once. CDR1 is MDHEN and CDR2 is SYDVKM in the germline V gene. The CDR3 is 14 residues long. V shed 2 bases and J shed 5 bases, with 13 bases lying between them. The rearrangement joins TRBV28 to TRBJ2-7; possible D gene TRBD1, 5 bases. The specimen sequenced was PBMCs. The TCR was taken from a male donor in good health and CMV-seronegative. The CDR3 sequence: CASSLPTRVHEQYF. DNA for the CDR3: TGTGCCAGCAGTTTACCGACCAGGGTTCACGAGCAGTACTTC.